The text below deals with one T cell receptor beta chain. What this receptor recognizes is not known. No base-level quality is on record; no much larger clone is a single base apart. From its cysteine to its phenylalanine, the CDR3 spans 13 amino acids. CDR3 DNA only is kept here, 39 bases in frame from base 1. V loses 5 bases at its end and J loses 8 bases; junction bases beyond the gene matches: 8. CDR1 and CDR2, looked up from the germline V gene, are SGHTA and FQGNSA. The data belong to a study of control samples from healthy donors and cancer patients (dated by TCRdb to 2019 to 2021). The receptor library was made with the immunoSEQ multiplex PCR assay. TCRdb provides this immuneACCESS table in a form limited to in-frame rearrangements. Some clones are lacking; in checked studies, under half of them reflect an unresolved V gene, and why the rest are absent is not known. In this sample the table shows 50,000 to 55,000 clones, more than 70% of which occur a single time. The ten most abundant clones make up roughly 1.6% of the sample.

The chain couples TRBV7-2 to TRBJ1-2, with TRBD1 identical over 7 junction bases. This clonotype was obtained from a man between 35 and 55 years old with colorectal cancer. The sequenced material came from PBMCs. The DNA sequence follows: TGTGCCAGCAGCCGAGAGGGGGCTCGAGGCTACACCTTC. Translation gives CASSREGARGYTF. Where the CDR3 stops, the reference TRBV7-2 and TRBJ1-2 genes take over; the full variable domain is GAGVSQSPSNKVTEKGKDVELRCDPISGHTALYWYRQSLGQGLEFLIYFQGNSAPDKSGLPSDRFSAERTGGSVSTLTIQRTQQEDSAVYLCASSREGARGYTFGSGTRLTVV.